The clone carrying this T cell receptor (beta chain) was counted a few times. Time point meaning: newly diagnosed GD, antithyroid drugs for less than 3 months. PBMC-extracted RNA yielded the TCR library. iRepertoire HTBI primers and Arm-PCR of CDR3 regions built TCR beta libraries. In TCRdb, the multiplex PCR reads were re-called with MiXCR into one record per CDR3 protein. This sample has roughly 560,000 distinct CDR3 sequences, with approximately 12% found just once. Germline values: CDR1 LNHDA, CDR2 SQIVND (reference sequence). CDR3 length equals 17 residues. Trimming took 0 bases from V and 3 from J, leaving 14 bases between them. These data belong to a study of regulatory T cells in long-lasting Graves disease. The same data also contributed to another study, on T cells in Graves' hyperthyroidism and ophthalmopathy. That study reports: Clinical symptoms, serum thyroxine, TRAb, thyroid ultrasound and orbital computed tomography established diagnosis.

This clonotype was sampled from a woman in her thirties with Graves disease. This specimen consisted of peripheral blood mononuclear cells (PBMCs), obtained at new diagnosis, from a patient treated with antithyroid drugs. The chain has TRBV19 and TRBJ2-2; D gene uncertain. As DNA, the CDR3 is TGTGCCAGTAGTATAGAGTTAGGGCTATTGGACACCGGGGAGCTGTTTTTT. Protein sequence: CASSIELGLLDTGELFF.